This TCR beta chain was obtained from a study of cytomegalovirus exposure and HLA in healthy donors. PCR amplification relied on 60 Vbeta primers (plus 13 Jbeta primers). Sequencing used immunoSEQ multiplex PCR; TCRdb keeps in-frame clones, though not all of them. The sample gives around 150,000 clones, around nine tenths of which show up once; under 0.95% is in the top ten. V was cut by 1 base and J by 0 bases, with 15 bases left in between. From germline, CDR1 is SEHNR and CDR2 FQNEAQ (reference sequence). This CDR3 contains 17 residues. The sequenced sample was PBMCs. This TCR was recovered from a woman under 40 in good health and CMV-seronegative. This sequence joins TRBV7-9 and TRBJ1-1; no definite D call. The CDR3 sequence: CASSLVGGGRMNTEAFF. The CDR3 DNA is TGTGCCAGCAGCTTAGTTGGTGGAGGCAGAATGAACACTGAAGCTTTCTTT.